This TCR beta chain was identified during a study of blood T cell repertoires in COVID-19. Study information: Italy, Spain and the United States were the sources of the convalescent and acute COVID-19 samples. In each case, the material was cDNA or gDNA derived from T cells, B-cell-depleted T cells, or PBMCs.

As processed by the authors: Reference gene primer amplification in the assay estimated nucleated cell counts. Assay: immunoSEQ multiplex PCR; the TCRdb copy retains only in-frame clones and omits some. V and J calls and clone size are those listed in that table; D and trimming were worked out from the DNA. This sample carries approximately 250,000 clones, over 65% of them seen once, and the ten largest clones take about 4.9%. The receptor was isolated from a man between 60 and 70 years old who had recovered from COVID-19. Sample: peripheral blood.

The CDR3 loop is CASSYGTSGYEQYF. As DNA, the CDR3 is TGTGCCAGCAGCTACGGGACTAGCGGTTACGAGCAGTACTTC. The chain employs TRBV7-2 and TRBJ2-7, with TRBD2 matching 11 bases. Germline CDR1 reads SGHTA; CDR2 reads FQGNSA. This CDR3 contains 14 residues. V was clipped by 4 bases and J by 4 bases; unmatched bases: 3.